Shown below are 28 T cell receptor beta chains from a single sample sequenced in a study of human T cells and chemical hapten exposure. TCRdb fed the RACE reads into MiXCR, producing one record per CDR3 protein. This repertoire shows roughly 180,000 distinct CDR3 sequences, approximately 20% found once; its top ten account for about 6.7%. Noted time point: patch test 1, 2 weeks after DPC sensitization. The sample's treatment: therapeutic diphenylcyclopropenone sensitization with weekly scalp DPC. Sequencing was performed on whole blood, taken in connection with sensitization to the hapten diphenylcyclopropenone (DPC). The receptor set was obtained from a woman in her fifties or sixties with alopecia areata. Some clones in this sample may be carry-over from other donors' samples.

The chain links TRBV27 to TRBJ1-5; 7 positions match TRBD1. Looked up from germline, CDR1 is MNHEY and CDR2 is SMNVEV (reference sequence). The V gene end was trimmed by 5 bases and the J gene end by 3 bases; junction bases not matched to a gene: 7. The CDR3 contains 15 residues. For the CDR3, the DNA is TGTGCCAGCAGTAGGGCAGGGGGGTTCAATCAGCCCCAGCATTTT. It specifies CASSRAGGFNQPQHF.

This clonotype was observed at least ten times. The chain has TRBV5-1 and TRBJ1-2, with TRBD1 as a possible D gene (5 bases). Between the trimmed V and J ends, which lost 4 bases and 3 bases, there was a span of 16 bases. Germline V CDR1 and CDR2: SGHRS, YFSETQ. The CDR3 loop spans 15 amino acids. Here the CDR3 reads CASSPGLTADYGYTF. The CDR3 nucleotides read TGCGCCAGCAGCCCTGGATTGACAGCGGACTATGGCTACACCTTC.

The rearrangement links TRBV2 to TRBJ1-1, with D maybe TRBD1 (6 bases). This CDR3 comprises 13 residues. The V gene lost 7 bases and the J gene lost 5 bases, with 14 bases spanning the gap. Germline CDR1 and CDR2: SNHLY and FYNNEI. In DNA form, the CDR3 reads TGTGCCAGCATCTCGGGGGCACGGACTGAAGCTTTCTTT. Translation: CASISGARTEAFF. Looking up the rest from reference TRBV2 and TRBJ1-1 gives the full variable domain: EPEVTQTPSHQVTQMGQEVILRCVPISNHLYFYWYRQILGQKVEFLVSFYNNEISEKSEIFDDQFSVERPDGSNFTLKIRSTKLEDSAMYFCASISGARTEAFFGQGTRLTVV.

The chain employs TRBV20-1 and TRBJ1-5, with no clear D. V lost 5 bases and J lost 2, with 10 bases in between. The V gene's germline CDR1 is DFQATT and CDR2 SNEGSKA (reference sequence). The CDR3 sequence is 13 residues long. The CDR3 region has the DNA TGCAGTGCTGCCACGGGTCGCAATCAGCCCCAGCATTTT. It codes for CSAATGRNQPQHF.

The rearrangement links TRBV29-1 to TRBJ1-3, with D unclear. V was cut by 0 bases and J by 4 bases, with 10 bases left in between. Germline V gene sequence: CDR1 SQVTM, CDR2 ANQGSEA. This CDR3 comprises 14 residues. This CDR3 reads CSVEEPVGGNTIYF. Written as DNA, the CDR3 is TGCAGCGTTGAAGAACCCGTGGGCGGAAACACCATATATTTT.

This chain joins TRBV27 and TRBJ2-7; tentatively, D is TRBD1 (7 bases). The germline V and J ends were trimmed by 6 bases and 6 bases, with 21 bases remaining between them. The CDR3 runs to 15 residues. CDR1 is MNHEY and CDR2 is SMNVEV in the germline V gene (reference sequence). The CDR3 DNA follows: TGTGCCAGCAGATTACCCGCAGGGGGGCCGGGCGAGCAGTACTTC. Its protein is CASRLPAGGPGEQYF.

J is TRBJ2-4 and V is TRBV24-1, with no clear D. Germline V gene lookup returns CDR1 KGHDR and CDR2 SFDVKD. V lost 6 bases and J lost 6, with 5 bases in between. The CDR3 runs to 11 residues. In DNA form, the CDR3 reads TGTGCCACCAGTAACGGAAACATTCAGTACTTC. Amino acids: CATSNGNIQYF.

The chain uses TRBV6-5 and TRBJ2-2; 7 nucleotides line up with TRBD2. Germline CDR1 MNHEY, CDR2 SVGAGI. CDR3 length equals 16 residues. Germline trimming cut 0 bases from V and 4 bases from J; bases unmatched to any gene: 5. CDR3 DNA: TGTGCCAGCAGTTACTCGAGCGGGACGGGCACCGGGGAGCTGTTTTTT. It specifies CASSYSSGTGTGELFF.

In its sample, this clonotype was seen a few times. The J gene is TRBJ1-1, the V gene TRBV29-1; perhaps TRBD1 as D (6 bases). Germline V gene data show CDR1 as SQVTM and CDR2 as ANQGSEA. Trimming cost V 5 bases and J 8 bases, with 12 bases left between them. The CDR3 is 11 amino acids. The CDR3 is CSVRRTEEAFF. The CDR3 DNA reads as TGCAGCGTTCGTCGGACAGAAGAAGCTTTCTTT.

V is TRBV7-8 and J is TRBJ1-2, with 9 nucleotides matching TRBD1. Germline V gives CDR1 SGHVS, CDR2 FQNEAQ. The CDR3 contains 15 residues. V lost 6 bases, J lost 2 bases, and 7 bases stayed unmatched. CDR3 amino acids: CASRLGTGLNYGYTF. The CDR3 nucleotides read TGTGCCAGCAGGCTCGGGACAGGGTTAAACTATGGCTACACCTTC. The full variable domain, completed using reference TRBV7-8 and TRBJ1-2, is GAGVSQSPRYKVAKRGQDVALRCDPISGHVSLFWYQQALGQGPEFLTYFQNEAQLDKSGLPSDRFFAERPEGSVSTLKIQRTQQEDSAVYLCASRLGTGLNYGYTFGSGTRLTVV.

The CDR3 DNA reads TGTGCCAGCAGCCCATCGACAGGTCTCTATGGCTACACCTTC. Translation: CASSPSTGLYGYTF. V and J are TRBV9 and TRBJ1-2, with a tentative D call TRBD1 (6 bases). This CDR3 is built from 14 residues. V lost 4 bases and J 4 bases, leaving 14 bases between the germline ends. The germline CDR1 and CDR2 sequences are SGDLS and YYNGEE.

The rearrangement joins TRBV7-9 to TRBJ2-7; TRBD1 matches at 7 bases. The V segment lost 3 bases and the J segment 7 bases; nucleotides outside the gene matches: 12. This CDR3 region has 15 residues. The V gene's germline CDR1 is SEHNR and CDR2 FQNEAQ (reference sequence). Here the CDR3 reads CASSFRQGPSREQYF. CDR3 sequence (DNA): TGTGCCAGCAGCTTTAGACAGGGACCCTCCCGGGAGCAGTACTTC.

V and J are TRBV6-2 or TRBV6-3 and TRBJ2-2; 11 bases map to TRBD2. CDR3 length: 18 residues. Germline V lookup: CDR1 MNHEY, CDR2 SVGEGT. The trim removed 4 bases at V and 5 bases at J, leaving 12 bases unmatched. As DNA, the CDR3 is TGTGCCAGCAGTTTATCGCTAGCGGGAGGACGTGGAACCGGGGAGCTGTTTTTT. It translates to CASSLSLAGGRGTGELFF.

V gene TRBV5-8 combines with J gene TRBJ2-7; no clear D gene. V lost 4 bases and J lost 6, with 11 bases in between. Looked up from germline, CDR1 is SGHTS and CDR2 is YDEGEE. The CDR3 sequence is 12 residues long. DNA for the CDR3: TGTGCCAGCAGCCCCCGAAGGTTCGAGCAGTACTTC. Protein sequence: CASSPRRFEQYF.

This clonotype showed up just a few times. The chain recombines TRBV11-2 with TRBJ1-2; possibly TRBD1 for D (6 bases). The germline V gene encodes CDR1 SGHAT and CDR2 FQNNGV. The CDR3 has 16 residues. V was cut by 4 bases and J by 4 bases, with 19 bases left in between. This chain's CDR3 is CASSSPRLFRGYGYTF. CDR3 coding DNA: TGTGCCAGCAGCTCCCCACGCCTTTTCAGGGGCTATGGCTACACCTTC.

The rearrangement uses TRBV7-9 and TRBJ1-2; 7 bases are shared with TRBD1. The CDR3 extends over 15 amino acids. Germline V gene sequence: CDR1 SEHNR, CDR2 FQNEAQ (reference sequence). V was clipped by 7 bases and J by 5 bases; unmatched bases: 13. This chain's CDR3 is CASMKGAGRTYGYTF. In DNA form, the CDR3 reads TGTGCCAGCATGAAGGGGGCAGGGCGAACGTATGGCTACACCTTC.

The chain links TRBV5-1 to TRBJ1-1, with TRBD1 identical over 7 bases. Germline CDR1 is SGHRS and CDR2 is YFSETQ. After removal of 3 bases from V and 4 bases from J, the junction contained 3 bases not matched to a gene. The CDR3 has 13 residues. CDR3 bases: TGCGCCAGCAGCTGGAGACAGGGCACTGAAGCTTTCTTT. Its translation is CASSWRQGTEAFF.

This CDR3 reads CSVDPDGGKEKLFF. Written as DNA, the CDR3 is TGCAGCGTTGACCCGGACGGCGGAAAGGAAAAACTGTTTTTT. The V and J genes are TRBV29-1 and TRBJ1-4; D is uncertain. CDR1 SQVTM and CDR2 ANQGSEA come from the germline V gene. V was trimmed by 3 bases and J by 8 bases, leaving 16 bases between them. CDR3 length: 14 amino acids.

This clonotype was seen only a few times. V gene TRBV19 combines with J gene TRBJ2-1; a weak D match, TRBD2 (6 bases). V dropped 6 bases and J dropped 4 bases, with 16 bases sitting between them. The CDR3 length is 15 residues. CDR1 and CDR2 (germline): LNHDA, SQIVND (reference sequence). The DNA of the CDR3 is TGTGCCAGTAGAGGAACCACGGCGGGGTACAATGAGCAGTTCTTC. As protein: CASRGTTAGYNEQFF. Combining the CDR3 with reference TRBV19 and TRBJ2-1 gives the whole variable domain DGGITQSPKYLFRKEGQNVTLSCEQNLNHDAMYWYRQDPGQGLRLIYYSQIVNDFQKGDIAEGYSVSREKKESFPLTVTSAQKNPTAFYLCASRGTTAGYNEQFFGPGTRLTVL.

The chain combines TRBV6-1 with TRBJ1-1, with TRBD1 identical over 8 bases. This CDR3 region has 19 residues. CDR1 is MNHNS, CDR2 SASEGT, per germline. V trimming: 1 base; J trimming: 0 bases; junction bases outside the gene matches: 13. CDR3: CASSEDGVGQVDLNTEAFF. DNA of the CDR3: TGTGCCAGCAGTGAAGATGGTGTGGGACAGGTCGACTTGAACACTGAAGCTTTCTTT.

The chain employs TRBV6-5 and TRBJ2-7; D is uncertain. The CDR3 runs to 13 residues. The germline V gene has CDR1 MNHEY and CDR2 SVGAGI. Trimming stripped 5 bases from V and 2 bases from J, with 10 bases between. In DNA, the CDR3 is TGTGCCAGCAGTCCCGCCGGAGCCTACGAGCAGTACTTC. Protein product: CASSPAGAYEQYF.

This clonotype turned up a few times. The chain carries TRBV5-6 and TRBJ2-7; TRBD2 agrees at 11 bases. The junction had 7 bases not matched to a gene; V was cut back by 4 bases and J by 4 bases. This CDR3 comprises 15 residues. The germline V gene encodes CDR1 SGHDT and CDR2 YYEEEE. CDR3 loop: CASSAGTSGTYEQYF. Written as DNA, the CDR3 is TGTGCCAGCAGCGCAGGGACTAGCGGAACTTACGAGCAGTACTTC.

CDR3: CASSHYRNIAYEQYF. CDR3 nucleotides: TGTGCCAGCAGCCATTACCGGAATATAGCCTACGAGCAGTACTTC. The rearrangement uses TRBV11-2 and TRBJ2-7; the D is unclear. The V and J ends lost 5 bases and 2 bases respectively, with 16 bases between them. This CDR3 is 15 amino acids long. The germline V gene has CDR1 SGHAT and CDR2 FQNNGV.

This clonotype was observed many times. CDR3 nucleotide sequence: TGCGCCAGCAGCTTGGCGGGGATCAACACTGAAGCTTTCTTT. Translating it yields CASSLAGINTEAFF. The chain recombines TRBV5-1 with TRBJ1-1; D unresolved. CDR1 SGHRS and CDR2 YFSETQ come from the germline V gene. The CDR3 has 14 amino acids. Trimming cost V 0 bases and J 2 bases, with 8 bases left between them.

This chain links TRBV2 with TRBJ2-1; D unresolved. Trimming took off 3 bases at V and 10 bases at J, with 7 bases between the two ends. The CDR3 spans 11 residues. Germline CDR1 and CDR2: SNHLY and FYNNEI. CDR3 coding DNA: TGTGCCAGCAGTGAGTACTTCGAGCAGTTCTTC. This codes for CASSEYFEQFF.

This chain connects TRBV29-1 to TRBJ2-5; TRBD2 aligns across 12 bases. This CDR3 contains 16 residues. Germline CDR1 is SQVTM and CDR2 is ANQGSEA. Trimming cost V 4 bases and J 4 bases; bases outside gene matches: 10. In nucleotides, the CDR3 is TGCAGCGTTGGGCCCCGACTAGCGGGAGACGGAGAGACCCAGTACTTC. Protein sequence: CSVGPRLAGDGETQYF.

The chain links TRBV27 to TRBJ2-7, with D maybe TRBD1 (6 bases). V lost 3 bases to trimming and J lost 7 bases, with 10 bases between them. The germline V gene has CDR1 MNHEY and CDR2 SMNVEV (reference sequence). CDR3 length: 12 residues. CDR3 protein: CASSFLQGEQYF. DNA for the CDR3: TGTGCCAGCAGTTTTCTCCAGGGGGAGCAGTACTTC.

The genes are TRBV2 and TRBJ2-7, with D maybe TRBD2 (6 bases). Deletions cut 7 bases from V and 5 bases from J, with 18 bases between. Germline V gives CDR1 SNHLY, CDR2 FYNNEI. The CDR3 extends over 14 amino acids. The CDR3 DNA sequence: TGTGCCAGCACCTGGGACTCCCGAACCAACGAGCAGTACTTC. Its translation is CASTWDSRTNEQYF.